This paragraph reports one T cell receptor (beta chain). This sample is part of a study of blood T cell repertoires in COVID-19. Whole-study context: COVID-19 samples, acute and convalescent, were from the United States, Italy and Spain. The analysed material was cDNA or gDNA that came from T cells, B-cell-depleted T cells, or PBMCs.

The CDR3 runs 15 residues. V trimming: 6 bases; J trimming: 2 bases; junction bases outside the gene matches: 5. Germline values: CDR1 MNHEY, CDR2 SVGAGI. In the original analysis: It was from reference gene primer amplification that nucleated cell counts were estimated. Assay: immunoSEQ multiplex PCR; the TCRdb copy retains only in-frame clones and omits some. V and J calls and clone size are as listed in that table; D and trimming were resolved from the DNA. The sample includes some 150,000 clones, around 86% seen only once; the top ten take 30% to 45%. The sequence derives from a man aged 45-60 years who had recovered from COVID-19. V and J are TRBV6-5 and TRBJ1-2; TRBD1 matches 11 bases. Sequencing used peripheral blood. Here the CDR3 DNA reads TGTGCCAGCAGGGACAGGACAGGGGGCAACTATGGCTACACCTTC. As protein: CASRDRTGGNYGYTF.